One and the same sample provided the 24 T cell receptor beta chains below, sequenced in a study of blood T cell repertoires in COVID-19. Generated by immunoSEQ multiplex PCR, the TCRdb table keeps only in-frame clones and is missing some. In the table there are under 250,000 clones, approximately 90% of which are singletons. The sequenced sample was peripheral blood. These receptors were taken from a man between 60 and 75 years old with COVID-19, enrolled during active disease.

The chain recombines TRBV5-4 with TRBJ2-1; a possible D gene is TRBD2 (7 bases). The CDR3 loop spans 18 amino acids. Germline V gene sequence: CDR1 SGHNT, CDR2 YYREEE (reference sequence). The V and J ends lost 0 bases and 9 bases respectively, with 25 bases between them. CDR3 DNA sequence: TGTGCCAGCAGCTTGGGGCCCCGGGCTAGCGGCAGAGGGGGTGAGCAGTTCTTC. This sequence encodes CASSLGPRASGRGGEQFF.

This clone was seen once. This sequence joins TRBV9 and TRBJ1-2; TRBD1 matches 10 bases. CDR3 length: 16 amino acids. J was trimmed by 6 bases and V by 0 bases; bases with no gene match: 8. From germline, CDR1 is SGDLS and CDR2 YYNGEE. The CDR3 sequence is CASSVEWRGTGDGYTF. The CDR3 coding sequence is TGTGCCAGCAGCGTAGAATGGCGGGGGACAGGGGATGGCTACACCTTC.

The chain has TRBV12-3 or TRBV12-4 and TRBJ2-7, with TRBD2 matching over 11 bases. V shed 4 bases, J shed 7 bases, and the junction held 0 bases outside the gene matches. The CDR3 is 12 residues long. This CDR3 is CASSWTSGEQYF. The CDR3 DNA reads as TGTGCCAGCAGTTGGACTAGCGGGGAGCAGTACTTC.

V is TRBV2 and J is TRBJ1-5, with 9 bases that match TRBD1. Germline V lookup: CDR1 SNHLY, CDR2 FYNNEI. The CDR3 runs 15 residues. Unmatched junction bases numbered 7, after V lost 4 bases and J lost 6 bases. The DNA for the CDR3 is TGTGCCAGCAGTGGCCCGGGACAGGGCAGTCAGCCCCAGCATTTT. Translation: CASSGPGQGSQPQHF.

This clone has a count of ten or more. The chain employs TRBV6-4 and TRBJ1-1; 7 bases match TRBD1. The CDR3 is 14 residues long. V gave up 2 bases and J gave up 4 bases; unmatched junction bases: 4. Germline CDR1 and CDR2: MRHNA and SNTAGT. The CDR3 spells CASSDGAGGTEAFF. The CDR3, as DNA: TGTGCCAGCAGTGACGGGGCAGGGGGCACTGAAGCTTTCTTT.

The chain recombines TRBV3-1 (or the pseudogene TRBV3-2) with TRBJ2-1; tentative D call: TRBD2 (6 bases). The V end was cut by 0 bases, the J end by 4 bases, with 13 bases between. The CDR3 length is 16 residues. Germline lookup yields CDR1 LGHDT and CDR2 YNNKEL (reference sequence). The DNA for the CDR3 is TGTGCCAGCAGCCAAGATCGGCGGGATCCATACAATGAGCAGTTCTTC. Encoded protein: CASSQDRRDPYNEQFF.

The V gene is TRBV7-8, the J gene TRBJ1-5, with a possible D match to TRBD1 (5 bases). The CDR3 loop spans 14 amino acids. Trimming stripped 5 bases from V and 2 bases from J, with 10 bases between. Germline lookup yields CDR1 SGHVS and CDR2 FQNEAQ. The CDR3 spells CASSQGARNQPQHF. CDR3 in DNA: TGTGCCAGCAGCCAAGGGGCTCGCAATCAGCCCCAGCATTTT.

This clone has just one count. V is TRBV28 and J is TRBJ2-7, with a possible D match to TRBD2 (5 bases). Per germline, CDR1 MDHEN and CDR2 SYDVKM. The germline V and J ends were trimmed by 6 bases and 1 base, with 13 bases remaining between them. This CDR3 comprises 14 residues. Here the CDR3 DNA reads TGTGCCAGCAGGTCAGGACTGGTATCCTACGAGCAGTACTTC. Translation: CASRSGLVSYEQYF.

The chain joins TRBV19 to TRBJ1-1; 7 nucleotides line up with TRBD1. This CDR3 is built from 11 residues. V lost 9 bases to trimming and J lost 7 bases; unmatched junction nucleotides: 5. CDR1 and CDR2 from the germline V gene are LNHDA and SQIVND (reference sequence). CDR3 amino acids: CASSGDSEAFF. The DNA for the CDR3 is TGTGCCAGCTCCGGGGACAGTGAAGCTTTCTTT.

V is TRBV18 and J is TRBJ2-6; 11 bases are a match to TRBD1. Trimming cost V 4 bases and J 1 base; bases outside gene matches: 12. There are 20 residues in the CDR3. The germline gives CDR1 KGHSH, CDR2 LQKENI. CDR3 in DNA: TGTGCCAGCTCACTGGGACAGGGGGACCTCTCCTTTTCTGGGGCCAACGTCCTGACTTTC. The encoded protein is CASSLGQGDLSFSGANVLTF.

V is TRBV2 and J is TRBJ1-4; 9 bases match TRBD1. CDR3 length: 15 residues. From germline, CDR1 is SNHLY and CDR2 FYNNEI. V shed 3 bases, J shed 8 bases, and the junction held 7 bases outside the gene matches. CDR3 sequence: CASSDDRGRMEKLFF. DNA of the CDR3: TGTGCCAGCAGTGACGACAGGGGGAGAATGGAAAAACTGTTTTTT.

The V call is TRBV11-1, the J call TRBJ2-1; 13 nucleotides agree with TRBD2. CDR1 and CDR2 from the germline V gene are SGHAT and FQDESV (reference sequence). J gave up 11 bases and V 5 bases, and 9 bases lay outside the gene matches. The CDR3 runs 15 residues. DNA for the CDR3: TGTGCCAGCAGCCGTGGACTAGCGGGAGTATCAAAGCAGTTCTTC. Its translation: CASSRGLAGVSKQFF.

V usage is TRBV18 and J usage is TRBJ2-7; 9 bases fit TRBD1. The length of the CDR3 is 17 residues. The junction had 11 bases not matched to a gene; V was cut back by 1 base and J by 4 bases. Germline CDR1 is KGHSH and CDR2 is LQKENI. CDR3 in DNA: TGTGCCAGCTCACCACAAAGTCTCGGACAGGGGAGATACGAGCAGTACTTC. Protein sequence: CASSPQSLGQGRYEQYF.

The chain recombines TRBV2 with TRBJ2-2, with D uncertain. The CDR3 has 11 amino acids. Germline V gene data show CDR1 as SNHLY and CDR2 as FYNNEI. V was pared by 4 bases and J by 6 bases, with 3 bases between. CDR3 amino acids: CASSGPGELFF. The DNA of the CDR3 is TGTGCCAGCAGTGGGCCCGGGGAGCTGTTTTTT.

The sample holds one count of this clone. The chain has TRBV6-5 and TRBJ1-1, with unresolved D. The V and J ends lost 4 bases and 6 bases respectively, with 15 bases between them. This CDR3 has 14 residues. Germline V lookup: CDR1 MNHEY, CDR2 SVGAGI. The CDR3 here is CASSWTYLSPEAFF. CDR3 sequence (DNA): TGTGCCAGCAGTTGGACTTACCTGTCCCCTGAAGCTTTCTTT.

The chain has TRBV9 and TRBJ2-5; D is unclear. Germline V lookup: CDR1 SGDLS, CDR2 YYNGEE. V was cut by 1 base and J by 4 bases, with 8 bases left in between. The CDR3 extends over 13 amino acids. The CDR3 sequence is CASSVSSRETQYF. The CDR3 nucleotides are TGTGCCAGCAGCGTAAGTTCGAGAGAGACCCAGTACTTC.

The genes are TRBV29-1 and TRBJ1-2, with 9 bases that match TRBD1. Germline V gene lookup returns CDR1 SQVTM and CDR2 ANQGSEA. The length of the CDR3 is 13 residues. V gave up 3 bases and J gave up 3 bases; unmatched junction bases: 2. In nucleotides, the CDR3 is TGCAGCGTTGATGGGACAGGGTACTATGGCTACACCTTC. Translated, it gives CSVDGTGYYGYTF.

The J gene is TRBJ1-2, the V gene TRBV6-5, with 9 bases lining up with TRBD1. The V gene's germline CDR1 is MNHEY and CDR2 SVGAGI. With 6 bases clipped from V and 8 bases from J, the junction kept 10 bases outside the gene matches. This CDR3 comprises 14 residues. As DNA, the CDR3 is TGTGCCAGCAGGAACAGGGGGCGGGTAGAGGGCTACACCTTC. Its protein is CASRNRGRVEGYTF.

The V and J genes are TRBV27 and TRBJ2-1, with D perhaps TRBD1 (6 bases). V dropped 3 bases and J dropped 5 bases, with 11 bases sitting between them. This CDR3 is built from 14 residues. CDR1 MNHEY and CDR2 SMNVEV come from the germline V gene (reference sequence). CDR3 nucleotide sequence: TGTGCCAGCAGTTTCTGGACAGAGGACAATGAGCAGTTCTTC. This gives the protein CASSFWTEDNEQFF.

V gene TRBV13 combines with J gene TRBJ1-6; TRBD1 agrees at 8 bases. This CDR3 contains 16 residues. Germline V gene data show CDR1 as PRHDT and CDR2 as FYEKMQ (reference sequence). Trimming removed 0 bases from V and 5 bases from J; junction bases left unmatched: 3. DNA of the CDR3: TGTGCCAGCAGCTTAGGGACAGGGGCAAATAATTCACCCCTCCACTTT. This gives the protein CASSLGTGANNSPLHF.

The rearrangement links TRBV7-9 to TRBJ1-5; D gene uncertain. Between the trimmed V and J ends, which lost 0 bases and 0 bases, there was a span of 3 bases. Germline CDR1 SEHNR, CDR2 FQNEAQ (reference sequence). This CDR3 region has 14 residues. CDR3 nucleotide sequence: TGTGCCAGCAGCTTAGCCCTTAGCAATCAGCCCCAGCATTTT. Protein product: CASSLALSNQPQHF.

This clone was recorded only once. This rearrangement joins TRBV11-2 to TRBJ2-1; D possibly corresponds to TRBD2 (6 bases). Germline CDR1 and CDR2: SGHAT and FQNNGV. Trimming stripped 2 bases from V and 0 bases from J, with 8 bases between. This CDR3 has 15 amino acids. The CDR3 region is CASSLFGGSYNEQFF. In nucleotides, the CDR3 is TGTGCCAGCAGCTTATTCGGGGGCTCCTACAATGAGCAGTTCTTC.

J is TRBJ1-1 and V is TRBV10-3; 8 positions agree with TRBD1. CDR1 ENHRY and CDR2 SYGVKD come from the germline V gene. This CDR3 has 13 residues. The J segment lost 4 bases and the V segment lost 8 bases, leaving 6 bases of the junction unmatched. DNA of the CDR3: TGTGCCATCGTCAGGGGGCTCGGCACTGAAGCTTTCTTT. Translating gives CAIVRGLGTEAFF.

The rearrangement joins TRBV11-2 to TRBJ2-3; 13 bases are a match to TRBD2. V was clipped by 6 bases and J by 2 bases; unmatched bases: 8. Per germline, CDR1 SGHAT and CDR2 FQNNGV. This CDR3 comprises 17 residues. The CDR3 nucleotides read TGTGCCAGCAGGGGAGGGACTAGCGGGGAATACACAGATACGCAGTATTTT. It is translated as CASRGGTSGEYTDTQYF.